These 8 T cell receptor beta chains share one sample of origin, sequenced in a study of cytomegalovirus exposure and HLA in healthy donors. The PCR made use of 60 Vbeta and 13 Jbeta primers. TCRdb's table, derived via immunoSEQ multiplex PCR, lists solely in-frame clones and lacks some. Of about 130,000 clones in the sample, about 70% were seen once. The sample comprised PBMCs. These TCRs come from a woman in her thirties or forties in good health and CMV-seronegative.

The chain combines TRBV7-8 with TRBJ2-7; D is possibly TRBD1 (5 bases). V dropped 1 base and J dropped 6 bases, with 16 bases sitting between them. The CDR3 loop spans 15 amino acids. The germline gives CDR1 SGHVS, CDR2 FQNEAQ. CDR3 coding DNA: TGTGCCAGCAGCTTAGACCACAGGCGTGAAAGCGAGCAGTACTTC. Translated: CASSLDHRRESEQYF.

V and J are TRBV6-7 and TRBJ1-5, with D tentatively TRBD1 (6 bases). TRBV6-7 is noted as an ORF with a role that remains uncertain. This CDR3 is 15 amino acids long. The V end was cut by 2 bases, the J end by 6 bases, with 14 bases between. CDR3 residues: CASSYEQGRGQPQHF. CDR3 nucleotides: TGTGCCAGCAGTTACGAACAGGGCAGGGGTCAGCCCCAGCATTTT.

This clone showed up just once. The chain couples TRBV7-9 to TRBJ1-1, with TRBD1 identical over 7 bases. Germline loops: CDR1 SEHNR, CDR2 FQNEAQ (reference sequence). V shed 5 bases and J 4 bases; nucleotides not matched to a gene: 7. The CDR3 spans 14 residues. The CDR3 loop reads CASSPRGVSTEAFF. Written as DNA, the CDR3 is TGTGCCAGCAGCCCCAGGGGGGTGAGCACTGAAGCTTTCTTT.

The chain employs TRBV19 and TRBJ2-5; 7 positions match TRBD1. The V gene end was trimmed by 4 bases and the J gene end by 5 bases; junction bases not matched to a gene: 13. The germline gives CDR1 LNHDA, CDR2 SQIVND (reference sequence). The CDR3 sequence is 16 residues long. The CDR3 coding sequence is TGTGCCAGTAGTACATCCAACAGGGGCGAGACCGAGACCCAGTACTTC. Its translation: CASSTSNRGETETQYF.

This chain uses TRBV6-6 with TRBJ1-6; 10 bases map to TRBD1. CDR3 length equals 16 residues. V was pared by 3 bases and J by 9 bases, with 8 bases of the junction left unmatched. Germline V gene lookup returns CDR1 MNHNY and CDR2 SVGAGI (reference sequence). The CDR3 bases are TGTGCCAGCAGTTATACGACAGGGGGCTTACCTTCACCCCTCCACTTT. This translates into CASSYTTGGLPSPLHF.

In its sample, this clone was seen a few times. The rearrangement joins TRBV2 to TRBJ2-3; tentatively, D is TRBD2 (6 bases). V lost 6 bases and J lost 2, with 15 bases in between. This CDR3 is built from 15 residues. The V gene's germline CDR1 is SNHLY and CDR2 FYNNEI. The CDR3 DNA is TGTGCCAGCAGACTACGGGACTTCCCCACAGATACGCAGTATTTT. Translation: CASRLRDFPTDTQYF.

The chain couples TRBV9 to TRBJ1-1, with 9 bases that match TRBD1. This CDR3 is 13 amino acids long. Trimming took 4 bases from V and 5 from J; bases not matched to a gene: 3. The V gene's germline CDR1 is SGDLS and CDR2 YYNGEE. CDR3 DNA sequence: TGTGCCAGCAGCACCGGACAGGGGACTGAAGCTTTCTTT. It specifies CASSTGQGTEAFF.

J is TRBJ2-5 and V is TRBV9, with 12 bases that match TRBD2. The V gene end was trimmed by 2 bases and the J gene end by 3 bases; junction bases not matched to a gene: 5. CDR3 length: 16 amino acids. CDR1 is SGDLS and CDR2 is YYNGEE in the germline V gene. The CDR3 nucleotides read TGTGCCAGCAGCGTCGGGACTAGCGGGTTTGAAGAGACCCAGTACTTC. This encodes CASSVGTSGFEETQYF.